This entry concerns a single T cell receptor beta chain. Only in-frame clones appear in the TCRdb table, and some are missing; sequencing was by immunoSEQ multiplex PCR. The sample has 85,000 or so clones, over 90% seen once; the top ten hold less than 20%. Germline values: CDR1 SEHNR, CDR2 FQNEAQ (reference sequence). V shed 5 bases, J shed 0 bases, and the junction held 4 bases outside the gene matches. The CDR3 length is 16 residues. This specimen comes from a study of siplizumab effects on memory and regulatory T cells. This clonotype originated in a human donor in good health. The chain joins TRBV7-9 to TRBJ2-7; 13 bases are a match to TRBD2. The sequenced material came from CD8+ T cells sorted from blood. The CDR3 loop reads CASSQTSGRASYEQYF. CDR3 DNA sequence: TGTGCCAGCAGCCAAACTAGCGGGAGGGCCTCCTACGAGCAGTACTTC.